This T cell receptor (beta chain) was documented in a study of OX40 agonist ivuxolimab in advanced cancers. Study as a whole: Partial responses were seen in three patients, one with hepatocellular carcinoma and two with cutaneous melanoma. Study results and caveats: CD8+ T cells averaged more expanded clones than CD4+.

Assay: immunoSEQ multiplex PCR; the TCRdb copy retains only in-frame clones and omits some. The sample gives some 37,000 clones, 79% of which show up once; 11% is in the top ten. Looked up from germline, CDR1 is MNHNS and CDR2 is SASEGT. The CDR3 extends over 14 amino acids. The trim removed 7 bases at V and 0 bases at J, leaving 4 bases unmatched. With regard to this clone: The antigen remains unidentified.

This TCR derives from an adult with an advanced solid tumor such as melanoma, head and neck, liver or kidney cancer. The V call is TRBV6-1, the J call TRBJ1-1; 8 nucleotides align to TRBD1. The input for sequencing was CD4+ or CD8+ T cells sorted from blood, taken in a trial of the OX40 agonist ivuxolimab. The CDR3 loop is CASKPTGVNTEAFF. The DNA for the CDR3 is TGTGCCAGCAAGCCGACAGGGGTGAACACTGAAGCTTTCTTT.